Listed below are T cell receptor beta chains from one sample, sequenced in a study of blood T cell repertoires in COVID-19. Sequenced by immunoSEQ multiplex PCR; TCRdb stores in-frame clones only, minus some. Altogether around 100,000 clones are present, over 80% being singletons, with the ten largest covering nearly 0.85%. The sequencing sample was made of peripheral blood. These receptors were taken from a woman aged 70-85 years with acute or convalescent COVID-19. The CDR3 runs from the conserved cysteine through the conserved F or W. A D gene is named only where the DNA matches it firmly. Some rows have no size entry. The others give once, few or many, or a class for an expanded clone.

d_call,clone_size,j_call,v_call,cdr3_aa,cdr3_nt
TRBD1,few,TRBJ2-7,TRBV18,CASSPDRQAGEQYF,TGTGCCAGCTCACCGGACAGGCAGGCTGGTGAGCAGTACTTC
.,.,TRBJ2-1,TRBV6-2/TRBV6-3,CASSQDGSSYNEQFF,TGTGCCAGCAGCCAGGACGGGAGCTCCTACAATGAGCAGTTCTTC
TRBD2,.,TRBJ2-3,TRBV9,CASSPRGTSGGLPDTQYF,TGTGCCAGCAGCCCCAGGGGGACTAGCGGGGGGCTCCCAGATACGCAGTATTTT
TRBD1,.,TRBJ2-7,TRBV15,CATSRSGDRGEQYF,TGTGCCACCAGCAGATCGGGGGACAGGGGCGAGCAGTACTTC
TRBD1,few,TRBJ1-3,TRBV19,CASSIGQGGGNTIYF,TGTGCCAGTAGTATTGGACAGGGGGGCGGAAACACCATATATTTT
.,.,TRBJ2-7,TRBV5-1,CASSLGLHYEQYF,TGCGCCAGCAGCTTGGGGCTTCACTACGAGCAGTACTTC
.,.,TRBJ2-1,TRBV18,CASSPPTGPAVYNEQFF,TGTGCCAGCTCACCACCGACCGGTCCAGCGGTATACAATGAGCAGTTCTTC
TRBD1,.,TRBJ2-1,TRBV7-9,CASSLALGQGNEQFF,TGTGCCAGCAGCTTAGCGTTGGGACAGGGCAATGAGCAGTTCTTC
.,once,TRBJ1-4,TRBV6-6,CASSGMVGANEKLFF,TGTGCCAGCAGTGGGATGGTCGGGGCTAATGAAAAACTGTTTTTT
.,.,TRBJ2-3,TRBV5-1,CASSLGEAGGDTQYF,TGCGCCAGCAGCTTGGGGGAGGCCGGCGGTGATACGCAGTATTTT
TRBD1,.,TRBJ2-7,TRBV18,CASSRTGNSYEQYF,TGTGCCAGCTCACGGACAGGGAACTCCTACGAGCAGTACTTC
.,once,TRBJ1-3,TRBV18,CASSPTPQAGSGNTIYF,TGTGCCAGCTCACCAACCCCGCAGGCAGGCTCTGGAAACACCATATATTTT
.,.,TRBJ1-4,TRBV15,CATSRGVGEKLFF,TGTGCCACCAGCAGAGGGGTCGGGGAAAAACTGTTTTTT
.,few,TRBJ1-2,TRBV19,CASSIRVNYGYTF,TGTGCCAGTAGTATACGAGTTAACTATGGCTACACCTTC
TRBD1,.,TRBJ1-2,TRBV4-2,CASSQETRQGAGGYTF,TGTGCCAGCAGCCAAGAAACGAGACAGGGGGCAGGGGGCTACACCTTC
TRBD2,.,TRBJ2-2,TRBV19,CASSIGLAATNTGELFF,TGTGCCAGTAGTATCGGGCTAGCGGCTACGAACACCGGGGAGCTGTTTTTT
TRBD1,once,TRBJ1-3,TRBV6-6,CASSHLGGTDSGNTIYF,TGTGCCAGCAGTCATCTCGGAGGGACAGACTCTGGAAACACCATATATTTT
TRBD1,.,TRBJ1-1,TRBV7-9,CASSLPQGLNTEAFF,TGTGCCAGCAGCTTACCACAGGGGCTGAACACTGAAGCTTTCTTT
.,.,TRBJ1-2,TRBV5-4,CASSLDSSYGYTF,TGTGCCAGCAGCTTGGACTCAAGCTATGGCTACACCTTC
TRBD1,few,TRBJ1-2,TRBV7-2,CASSSNRGPNYGYTF,TGTGCCAGCAGCTCGAACAGGGGCCCCAACTATGGCTACACCTTC
TRBD2,.,TRBJ2-1,TRBV6-4,CASMPSGGGEQFF,TGTGCCAGCATGCCTAGCGGGGGAGGCGAGCAGTTCTTC
TRBD1,once,TRBJ1-6,TRBV9,CASTAGQGDSPLHF,TGTGCCAGCACCGCCGGACAGGGAGATTCACCCCTCCACTTT
TRBD1,.,TRBJ1-1,TRBV7-9,CASSPGQGNTEAFF,TGTGCCAGCAGCCCGGGACAGGGTAACACTGAAGCTTTCTTT
.,.,TRBJ1-1,TRBV6-5,CASSSVKGTEAFF,TGTGCCAGCAGTTCTGTTAAGGGGACTGAAGCTTTCTTT
.,.,TRBJ2-2,TRBV2,CASSDRQGFGGELFF,TGTGCCAGCAGTGACCGCCAGGGGTTTGGCGGGGAGCTGTTTTTT